Listed below are T cell receptor beta chains from one sample, sequenced in a study of T cell responses to AZD1222 COVID-19 vaccine. The protocol was immunoSEQ multiplex PCR, while the TCRdb copy is restricted to in-frame clones and leaves out a portion. The table shows over 150,000 clones, with around 88% occurring only once. Sequencing used peripheral blood, obtained 28 days after the second AZD1222 dose. Every receptor here comes from an adult who received the AZD1222 COVID-19 vaccine. The CDR3 runs from the conserved cysteine through the conserved F or W. Each record gives: clone size, J gene, V gene, D gene, CDR3 protein, CDR3 DNA. A D gene is named only where the DNA matches it firmly. Expanded clones are given a class, and other clones once, few, many or no size at all.

size: few
J: TRBJ2-7
V: TRBV19
D: TRBD2
CDR3: CASRLVAGGDEQYF
DNA: TGTGCCAGTAGATTAGTAGCGGGGGGCGACGAGCAGTACTTC

size: once
J: TRBJ1-1
V: TRBV5-5
D: NA
CDR3: CASSAPLGGGKNTEAFF
DNA: TGTGCCAGCAGCGCCCCACTGGGGGGCGGAAAGAACACTGAAGCTTTCTTT

size: NA
J: TRBJ2-1
V: TRBV19
D: NA
CDR3: CASSIGGTEMLF
DNA: TGTGCCAGTAGTATTGGGGGGACAGAAATGCTCTTC

size: NA
J: TRBJ1-2
V: TRBV15
D: NA
CDR3: CATSRSDRNYGYTF
DNA: TGTGCCACCAGCAGATCGGACAGAAACTATGGCTACACCTTC

size: NA
J: TRBJ2-7
V: TRBV27
D: NA
CDR3: CASSPDRRGDPYEQYF
DNA: TGTGCCAGCAGTCCTGACAGGAGGGGGGATCCCTACGAGCAGTACTTC

size: NA
J: TRBJ1-6
V: TRBV3-1/TRBV3-2
D: TRBD1
CDR3: CASRTGPNSPLHF
DNA: TGTGCCAGCAGGACAGGGCCCAATTCACCCCTCCACTTT

size: NA
J: TRBJ1-1
V: TRBV27
D: TRBD1
CDR3: CASSFAETGSSEAFF
DNA: TGTGCCAGCAGTTTCGCCGAGACAGGGAGCTCTGAAGCTTTCTTT

size: NA
J: TRBJ1-2
V: TRBV6-2/TRBV6-3
D: NA
CDR3: CASSYIQARTLYGYTF
DNA: TGTGCCAGCAGTTACATCCAGGCACGGACCCTCTATGGCTACACCTTC

size: NA
J: TRBJ1-1
V: TRBV6-5
D: NA
CDR3: CASSYSSIMNTEAFF
DNA: TGTGCCAGCAGTTACTCATCCATAATGAACACTGAAGCTTTCTTT

size: NA
J: TRBJ1-6
V: TRBV7-8
D: NA
CDR3: CASSLGTANSPLHF
DNA: TGTGCCAGCAGCTTAGGGACAGCTAATTCACCCCTCCACTTT

size: NA
J: TRBJ1-5
V: TRBV7-8
D: NA
CDR3: CASSLGTGNSNQPQHF
DNA: TGTGCCAGCAGCTTGGGTACAGGGAATAGCAATCAGCCCCAGCATTTT

size: NA
J: TRBJ1-5
V: TRBV2
D: TRBD1
CDR3: CASIRDRGNQPQHF
DNA: TGTGCCAGCATACGGGACAGGGGTAATCAGCCCCAGCATTTT

size: NA
J: TRBJ1-1
V: TRBV7-9
D: NA
CDR3: CASSDRFGQTHEAFF
DNA: TGTGCCAGCAGCGACAGGTTCGGGCAGACACATGAAGCTTTCTTT

size: NA
J: TRBJ1-2
V: TRBV5-6
D: NA
CDR3: CASSHYAGPYGYTF
DNA: TGTGCCAGCAGCCACTACGCGGGGCCCTATGGCTACACCTTC

size: once
J: TRBJ2-2
V: TRBV6-5
D: NA
CDR3: CASRSSGELFF
DNA: TGTGCCAGCAGATCTTCGGGGGAGCTGTTTTTT